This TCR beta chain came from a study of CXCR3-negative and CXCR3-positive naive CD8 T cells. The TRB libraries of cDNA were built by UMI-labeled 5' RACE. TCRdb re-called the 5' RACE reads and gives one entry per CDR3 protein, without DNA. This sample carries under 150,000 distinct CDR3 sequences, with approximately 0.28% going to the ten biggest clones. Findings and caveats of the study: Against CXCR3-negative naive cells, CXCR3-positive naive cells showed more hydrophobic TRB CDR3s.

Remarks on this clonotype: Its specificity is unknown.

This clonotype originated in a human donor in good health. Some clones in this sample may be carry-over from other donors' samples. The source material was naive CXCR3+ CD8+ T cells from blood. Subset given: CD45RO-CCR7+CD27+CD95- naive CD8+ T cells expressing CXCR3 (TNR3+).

This CDR3 reads CSASGAAYEQYF. V usage is TRBV20-1 and J usage is TRBJ2-7; TCRdb proposes TRBD1, but this gene call is untestable without DNA. Per the germline V gene, CDR1 is DFQATT and CDR2 is SNEGSKA (reference sequence). This CDR3 is built from 12 residues.